Following are 9 T cell receptor beta chains from one sample sequenced in a study of Ad26.COV2.S vaccination and SARS-CoV-2 variants. The protocol was immunoSEQ multiplex PCR, while the TCRdb copy is restricted to in-frame clones and leaves out a portion. This table has around 300,000 clones, 90% appearing once. The treatment here: 19 received Ad26.COV2.S at low or high dose, single or two shots; about 5 received placebo; per-sample allocation not given. Specimen acquisition occurred on day 63 following the initial vaccine or placebo injection. The sample in question was peripheral blood, obtained in a trial of Ad26.COV2.S vaccine versus placebo. These receptors were obtained from a person aged 18-60 years who received the Ad26.COV2.S COVID-19 vaccine or a placebo.

This chain joins TRBV28 and TRBJ1-1; possible D gene TRBD1, 5 bases. V was cut by 6 bases and J by 6 bases, with 20 bases left in between. Looked up from germline, CDR1 is MDHEN and CDR2 is SYDVKM. The CDR3 has 15 residues. The CDR3 sequence is CASSWGGESGAEAFF. CDR3 nucleotides: TGTGCCAGCAGCTGGGGGGGGGAATCGGGTGCTGAAGCTTTCTTT.

The chain has TRBV6-5 and TRBJ2-7, with D possibly being TRBD2 (6 bases). The CDR3 has 16 residues. CDR1 and CDR2 (germline): MNHEY, SVGAGI. V shed 2 bases and J shed 3 bases, with 17 bases lying between them. CDR3 coding DNA: TGTGCCAGCAGTTACATAGCAGCGGGTTCTAACTACGAGCAGTACTTC. This codes for CASSYIAAGSNYEQYF.

The V gene is TRBV13, the J gene TRBJ1-6; D is unresolved. This CDR3 comprises 12 residues. V lost 0 bases and J 6 bases, leaving 0 bases between the germline ends. Germline CDR1 PRHDT, CDR2 FYEKMQ (reference sequence). For the CDR3, the DNA is TGTGCCAGCAGCTTAGGTAATTCACCCCTCCACTTT. Amino acids: CASSLGNSPLHF.

This clone was seen once. The chain carries TRBV4-2 and TRBJ2-1; TRBD1 aligns across 9 bases. The germline V gene has CDR1 LGHNA and CDR2 YNFKEQ. CDR3 length: 16 residues. The V gene end was trimmed by 0 bases and the J gene end by 8 bases; junction bases not matched to a gene: 8. The CDR3 spells CASSQENRGRQDEQFF. The DNA of the CDR3 is TGTGCCAGCAGCCAAGAGAACAGGGGGCGCCAGGATGAGCAGTTCTTC.

The chain links TRBV5-1 to TRBJ2-1, with 7 nucleotides matching TRBD2. Looked up from germline, CDR1 is SGHRS and CDR2 is YFSETQ. V trimming: 4 bases; J trimming: 0 bases; junction bases outside the gene matches: 7. This CDR3 is built from 16 residues. CDR3 amino acids: CASSTPTSPSYNEQFF. In DNA, the CDR3 is TGCGCCAGCAGCACGCCGACTAGCCCCTCCTACAATGAGCAGTTCTTC.

The chain uses TRBV30 and TRBJ2-1, with TRBD2 matching over 9 bases. Germline V gene sequence: CDR1 GTSNPN, CDR2 SVGIG (reference sequence). The CDR3 is 13 residues long. V lost 5 bases, J lost 7 bases, and 6 bases stayed unmatched. Here the CDR3 DNA reads TGTGCCTGGTCTCTAGCGGGACCAAATGAGCAGTTCTTC. It encodes CAWSLAGPNEQFF.

This chain connects TRBV5-1 to TRBJ2-1; TRBD2 aligns across 9 bases. This CDR3 comprises 16 residues. Trimming took 4 bases from V and 1 from J; bases not matched to a gene: 6. In germline, CDR1 is SGHRS, CDR2 YFSETQ. This chain's CDR3 is CASSIAGAASYNEQFF. As DNA, the CDR3 is TGCGCCAGCAGCATAGCGGGGGCTGCATCCTACAATGAGCAGTTCTTC.

The genes are TRBV7-9 and TRBJ1-1, with D unresolved. V lost 7 bases and J lost 3, with 15 bases in between. Germline CDR1 and CDR2: SEHNR and FQNEAQ (reference sequence). CDR3 length: 14 amino acids. Here the CDR3 DNA reads TGTGCCAGCAAGGGAGGGTGGGTGGACACTGAAGCTTTCTTT. This gives the protein CASKGGWVDTEAFF.

The J gene is TRBJ2-5, the V gene TRBV19, with D hard to call. This CDR3 is 13 amino acids long. From germline, CDR1 is LNHDA and CDR2 SQIVND (reference sequence). The ends were cut back, 4 bases at V and 5 bases at J, with 11 bases in the middle. The chain's CDR3 is CASSRSRWETQYF. CDR3 coding DNA: TGTGCCAGTAGTAGGTCCAGGTGGGAGACCCAGTACTTC.